Each of the 9 T cell receptor beta chains below was sequenced from the same sample in a study of naive CD8 T cells in extremely preterm neonates. Assay used: immunoSEQ multiplex PCR; TCRdb lists only in-frame clones, some missing. The sample lists over 6,500 clones, roughly 98% occurring once. Sequencing input: naive CD8+ T cells from blood. The receptors derive from a human donor in good health.

The V gene is TRBV5-6, the J gene TRBJ2-1, with TRBD2 matching over 8 bases. The CDR3 runs to 15 residues. CDR1 is SGHDT and CDR2 is YYEEEE in the germline V gene. Trimming at V came to 4 bases and at J to 3 bases, leaving 6 bases not matched to a gene. CDR3 bases: TGTGCCAGCAGCATTAGCGGGAACGACTACAATGAGCAGTTCTTC. Protein sequence: CASSISGNDYNEQFF.

CDR3: CASSPTRQGVGMLNTEAFF. In nucleotides, the CDR3 is TGCGCCAGCAGCCCTACTCGACAGGGGGTGGGGATGTTGAACACTGAAGCTTTCTTT. The gene calls are TRBV4-3 and TRBJ1-1; TRBD1 matches 9 bases. Germline CDR1 and CDR2: LGHNA and YSLEER. The CDR3 is 19 amino acids. V was pared by 4 bases and J by 0 bases, with 15 bases of the junction left unmatched.

This clone appeared once. The chain joins TRBV19 to TRBJ2-7; 7 positions agree with TRBD2. Looked up from germline, CDR1 is LNHDA and CDR2 is SQIVND (reference sequence). Trimming cost V 3 bases and J 3 bases; bases outside gene matches: 5. The CDR3 totals 14 residues. The CDR3 spells CASSMGGRGYEQYF. DNA of the CDR3: TGTGCCAGTAGTATGGGAGGGCGAGGCTACGAGCAGTACTTC.

This chain joins TRBV6-5 and TRBJ2-3, with a tentative D call TRBD2 (5 bases). Per the germline V gene, CDR1 is MNHEY and CDR2 is SVGAGI. This CDR3 is built from 14 residues. V was cut by 5 bases and J by 3 bases, with 12 bases left in between. The CDR3 nucleotides read TGTGCCAGCAGTCTCCGGGGATTTACAGATACGCAGTATTTT. As protein: CASSLRGFTDTQYF.

This chain joins TRBV4-1 and TRBJ2-3, with 13 bases fitting TRBD2. After removal of 3 bases from V and 2 bases from J, the junction contained 5 bases not matched to a gene. The CDR3 contains 17 residues. Germline-derived CDR1 and CDR2 are MGHRA and YSYEKL. CDR3 bases: TGCGCCAGCAGCCAGGAGGGACTAGCGGGGAACACAGATACGCAGTATTTT. Translation gives CASSQEGLAGNTDTQYF.

V and J are TRBV13 and TRBJ2-7; 8 bases are shared with TRBD2. V shed 5 bases, J shed 0 bases, and the junction held 6 bases outside the gene matches. The CDR3 covers 15 residues. In germline, CDR1 is PRHDT, CDR2 FYEKMQ (reference sequence). CDR3 sequence reads: CASSLGRGSSYEQYF. CDR3 nucleotide sequence: TGTGCCAGCAGCCTCGGGAGGGGGTCCTCCTACGAGCAGTACTTC.

The V and J genes are TRBV7-9 and TRBJ1-1; TRBD1 agrees at 10 bases. The germline CDR1 and CDR2 sequences are SEHNR and FQNEAQ (reference sequence). Germline trimming cut 5 bases from V and 3 bases from J; bases unmatched to any gene: 3. This CDR3 contains 14 residues. The CDR3 region has the DNA TGTGCCAGCAGCCCCGGACAGGGGGACACTGAAGCTTTCTTT. Protein product: CASSPGQGDTEAFF.

This clone has only one observation. The chain joins TRBV27 to TRBJ1-6; D might be TRBD1 (5 bases). V was shortened by 1 base and J by 0 bases, with 19 bases between the two germline ends. The CDR3 covers 20 residues. The germline gives CDR1 MNHEY, CDR2 SMNVEV (reference sequence). The DNA of the CDR3 is TGTGCCAGCAGTTTATACTCCCCCCGCAGGGTGAGCTCCTATAATTCACCCCTCCACTTT. Amino acid sequence: CASSLYSPRRVSSYNSPLHF.

This chain uses TRBV5-6 with TRBJ2-7; no reliable D call. Germline V gene sequence: CDR1 SGHDT, CDR2 YYEEEE. The CDR3 consists of 14 residues. V gave up 2 bases and J gave up 0 bases, with 9 bases separating them. The CDR3 bases are TGTGCCAGCAGCTTAGTTCGAGGCTCCTACGAGCAGTACTTC. It translates to CASSLVRGSYEQYF.